This T cell receptor (beta chain) stems from a study of blood T cell repertoires in COVID-19. The assay was immunoSEQ multiplex PCR, and TCRdb's table has in-frame clones only and misses some. The repertoire holds some 240,000 clones, 80% to 95% seen once, with 0.7% to 0.85% in the top ten. The Seattle patients joined while their infection was active and were tracked longitudinally afterward. Sequenced sample: peripheral blood. The TCR comes from a man aged 55 to 69 with COVID-19, enrolled during active disease.

CDR3 residues: CASRQLKVGTVYGYTF. The CDR3 coding sequence is TGTGCCAGCAGGCAACTCAAAGTCGGGACAGTATATGGCTACACCTTC. V and J are TRBV21-1 and TRBJ1-2; no DNA check was done on the table's D call, TRBD1. TRBV21-1 is a known pseudogene. The CDR3 has 16 amino acids.